This TCR beta chain appears in the sequencing data of a study of neurological immune-mediated disorders. Of note for this clonotype: The antigen is not known.

Libraries used 2 million unsorted PBMCs kept frozen in RNAlater. Germline-derived CDR1 and CDR2 are SEHNR and FQNEAQ (reference sequence). The CDR3 sequence is 15 residues long. Deletions cut 2 bases from V and 3 bases from J, with 13 bases between. Overall study results and limits: TCR clonal expansion peaked in HTLV-1-associated myelopathy patients and was lowest in multiple sclerosis patients.

5'RACE with 10-nucleotide random UMIs produced the cDNA. From 15-18 subjects, over 160 million TCR-beta sequences were obtained in each sequencing run. TCRdb re-derived calls from the 5' RACE reads in MiXCR, one entry per CDR3 protein. This table holds roughly 50,000 distinct CDR3 sequences, around a tenth found once. The V gene is TRBV7-9, the J gene TRBJ1-1; tentatively, D is TRBD1 (5 bases). Sequences were obtained from PBMCs. The receptor was derived from a man between 65 and 85 years old with HTLV-1-associated myelopathy (HAM/TSP). CDR3 protein: CASSLNSGGHTEAFF. The CDR3 coding sequence is TGTGCCAGCAGCTTAAATTCTGGGGGACACACTGAAGCTTTCTTT. Together with reference TRBV7-9 and TRBJ1-1, the CDR3 gives the full variable domain: DTGVSQNPRHKITKRGQNVTFRCDPISEHNRLYWYRQTLGQGPEFLTYFQNEAQLEKSRLLSDRFSAERPKGSFSTLEIQRTEQGDSAMYLCASSLNSGGHTEAFFGQGTRLTVV.